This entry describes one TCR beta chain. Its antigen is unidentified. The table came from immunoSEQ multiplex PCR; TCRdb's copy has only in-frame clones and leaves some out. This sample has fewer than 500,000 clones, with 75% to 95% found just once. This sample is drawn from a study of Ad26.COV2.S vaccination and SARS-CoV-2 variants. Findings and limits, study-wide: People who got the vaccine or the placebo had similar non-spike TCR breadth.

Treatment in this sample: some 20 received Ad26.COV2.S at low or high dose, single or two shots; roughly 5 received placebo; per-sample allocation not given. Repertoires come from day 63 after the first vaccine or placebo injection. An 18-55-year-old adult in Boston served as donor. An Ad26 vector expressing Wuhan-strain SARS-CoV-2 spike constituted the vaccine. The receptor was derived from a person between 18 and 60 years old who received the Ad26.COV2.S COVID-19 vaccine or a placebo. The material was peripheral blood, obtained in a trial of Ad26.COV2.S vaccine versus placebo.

CDR3 in DNA: TGTGCCTGGAGTGTAAAGAGACAGATCTATAATTCACCCCTCCACTTT. It codes for CAWSVKRQIYNSPLHF. V gene TRBV30 combines with J gene TRBJ1-6, with D possibly being TRBD1 (5 bases). Germline CDR1 GTSNPN, CDR2 SVGIG (reference sequence). The germline V and J ends were trimmed by 0 bases and 3 bases, with 12 bases remaining between them. The CDR3 has 16 amino acids.